This T cell receptor beta chain was captured by sequencing in a study of human T cells and chemical hapten exposure. Time point reported: healthy volunteer bleed at 6 weeks. From whole blood left unfractionated, total RNA was extracted. With 6 bases removed from V and 5 bases from J, the gap between germline ends came to 10 bases. The CDR3 covers 11 residues. CDR1 DFQATT and CDR2 SNEGSKA come from the germline V gene (reference sequence). One entry per CDR3 protein results from TCRdb running MiXCR on the RACE reads. The table lists some 78,000 distinct CDR3 sequences, approximately 8% of them singletons, with 1.5% to 1.7% in the top ten. In this sample, this clonotype turned up a few times.

This chain joins TRBV20-1 and TRBJ1-1; possible D gene TRBD1, 6 bases. The sample was whole blood. The receptor was derived from a male donor in good health. Some clones in this sample may be carry-over from other donors' samples. CDR3 loop: CSAAQGTEAFF. CDR3 nucleotide sequence: TGCAGTGCCGCACAGGGAACTGAAGCTTTCTTT.